This entry features one T cell receptor (beta chain) sequence. The entry originates in a study of CD8 T cells in Susac syndrome. V gave up 3 bases and J gave up 13 bases, with 13 bases separating them. CDR1 and CDR2 (germline): SGHNT, YENEEA. CDR3 length: 12 residues. Random hexamers were used to reverse transcribe an amount of about 0.45 to 1 ug RNA. Using its own MiXCR run on the immunoSEQ multiplex PCR reads, TCRdb lists one record per CDR3 protein. The sample shows approximately 160,000 distinct CDR3 sequences, around 93% of them seen only once. The specimen sequenced was CD4+ T cells from PBMCs. The chain carries TRBV11-3 and TRBJ2-1; possibly TRBD1 for D (6 bases). This TCR came from a human donor with multiple sclerosis. DNA of the CDR3: TGTGCCAGCAGCTTGGGTCAGGGGATTCAGTTCTTC. Its translation: CASSLGQGIQFF.